This entry describes one T cell receptor beta chain. This receptor's antigen is unknown. A read error may account for a junction end that differs from germline. The roughly 39 donors, aged 6 to 90 years, were systemically healthy Caucasian individuals from Russia. About 9.8 milliliters of peripheral blood were drawn from each donor into EDTA-treated Vacutainer tubes. Ficoll-Paque density-gradient centrifugation was used to isolate PBMCs, with at least 7 million per sample. Total RNA was extracted from PBMCs with Trizol reagent, with at least 5 micrograms obtained per sample. For every donor, an aliquot of PBMCs went through flow cytometry to measure the percentages of naive CD45RAhigh/CD27high T cells. This specimen comes from a study of blood T cells in healthy people across ages (dated by TCRdb to the mid-2010s). For context, the study as a whole: In model experiments, roughly one uniquely barcoded TCR beta cDNA molecule per two T cells was captured by template switching. Donors were grouped into four age groups: young (average roughly 16 years), middle-aged (around 39), aged (around 60) and long-lived (approximately 75). Using deep sequencing normalized with unique cDNA molecular identifiers, the study measured how TCR beta repertoire diversity changes with age. Using the same blood draw, the study looked at two additional independent replicas of 1 million unique cDNA reads for two donors, one aged 18 to 30 and the other aged 80 or older. Donors of different ages were randomly distributed across sequencing lanes to avoid experimental bias.

Results the study describes overall, beyond this receptor: There was a strong correlation between observed TCR beta diversity and the percentage of naive T cells measured by flow cytometry. Because the CMV infection status of the donors was unknown, age-related changes in expanded clonotypes may potentially have been confounded. Estimates of total diversity from one million sequenced T cells were regarded as lower bounds and underestimates. Compared with the aged group, the long-lived group had more naive CD4+ T cells, fewer expanded clones and increased TCR diversity, suggesting age selection. As age increased, observed TCR beta diversity per million T cells dropped in a roughly linear way, and a significant reduction was already evident by age 40. Because profiling used bulk unsorted PBMCs, naive and antigen-experienced compartments could not be compared conclusively.

The library relied on 5' RACE. Sequencing used an Illumina HiSeq 2500. The second PCR ran for roughly 7 to 12 cycles and used a J-beta primer mix along with a sample-barcoded 5' primer. A unique molecular identifier was introduced onto each TCR beta cDNA molecule by a template-switch 5' adaptor carrying 12 random nucleotides. Each sample yielded at least 2.5 million CDR3-containing paired-end reads. First-strand cDNA was synthesized from all RNA with the Mint cDNA synthesis kit, primed by a TRBC-specific oligonucleotide. Following uracil-DNA glycosylase treatment, all cDNA underwent a first 18-cycle PCR with the universal primers M1SS and BC2_uni_R. In the source study's methods: Each sample was normalized by randomly selecting 1 million high-quality reads, each carrying a distinct molecular identifier. Reads sharing molecular identifiers were discarded rather than binned into consensus sequences. MiTCR, run with a Q25 quality threshold and the strictest error-elimination algorithm, handled CDR3 identification, clonotype clustering and error correction. A nonparametric unseen species model with Euler transformation was used to estimate a lower bound on total TCR beta diversity. TCRdb itself trimmed the public reads at Q25 with fastp, ran MiXCR and retained productive beta chains. When rows share a CDR3 protein, they turn into one entry using the most common DNA and genes. The V and J calls were not made by the authors but by TCRdb's processing. The sample table contains hundreds of thousands of distinct CDR3 sequences; only one count was recorded for just over 55% of them. The ten largest make up about a quarter of the sample.

The germline V gene provides CDR1 ENHRY and CDR2 SYGVKD. The cysteine opens and the phenylalanine closes a CDR3 of 16 amino acids. This entry keeps only the CDR3 DNA: 48 bases, framed from base 1. The specimen sequenced was blood. The TCR was taken from a man in his forties or fifties in good health. Recombination connected TRBV10-3 to TRBJ1-1; TRBD1 is possibly the D segment (6 matching bases). The CDR3 loop reads CAAGGGGVVLNTEAFF. The nucleotide sequence reads TGTGCCGCCGGCGGCGGGGGCGTCGTCTTAAACACTGAGGCTTTCTTT.